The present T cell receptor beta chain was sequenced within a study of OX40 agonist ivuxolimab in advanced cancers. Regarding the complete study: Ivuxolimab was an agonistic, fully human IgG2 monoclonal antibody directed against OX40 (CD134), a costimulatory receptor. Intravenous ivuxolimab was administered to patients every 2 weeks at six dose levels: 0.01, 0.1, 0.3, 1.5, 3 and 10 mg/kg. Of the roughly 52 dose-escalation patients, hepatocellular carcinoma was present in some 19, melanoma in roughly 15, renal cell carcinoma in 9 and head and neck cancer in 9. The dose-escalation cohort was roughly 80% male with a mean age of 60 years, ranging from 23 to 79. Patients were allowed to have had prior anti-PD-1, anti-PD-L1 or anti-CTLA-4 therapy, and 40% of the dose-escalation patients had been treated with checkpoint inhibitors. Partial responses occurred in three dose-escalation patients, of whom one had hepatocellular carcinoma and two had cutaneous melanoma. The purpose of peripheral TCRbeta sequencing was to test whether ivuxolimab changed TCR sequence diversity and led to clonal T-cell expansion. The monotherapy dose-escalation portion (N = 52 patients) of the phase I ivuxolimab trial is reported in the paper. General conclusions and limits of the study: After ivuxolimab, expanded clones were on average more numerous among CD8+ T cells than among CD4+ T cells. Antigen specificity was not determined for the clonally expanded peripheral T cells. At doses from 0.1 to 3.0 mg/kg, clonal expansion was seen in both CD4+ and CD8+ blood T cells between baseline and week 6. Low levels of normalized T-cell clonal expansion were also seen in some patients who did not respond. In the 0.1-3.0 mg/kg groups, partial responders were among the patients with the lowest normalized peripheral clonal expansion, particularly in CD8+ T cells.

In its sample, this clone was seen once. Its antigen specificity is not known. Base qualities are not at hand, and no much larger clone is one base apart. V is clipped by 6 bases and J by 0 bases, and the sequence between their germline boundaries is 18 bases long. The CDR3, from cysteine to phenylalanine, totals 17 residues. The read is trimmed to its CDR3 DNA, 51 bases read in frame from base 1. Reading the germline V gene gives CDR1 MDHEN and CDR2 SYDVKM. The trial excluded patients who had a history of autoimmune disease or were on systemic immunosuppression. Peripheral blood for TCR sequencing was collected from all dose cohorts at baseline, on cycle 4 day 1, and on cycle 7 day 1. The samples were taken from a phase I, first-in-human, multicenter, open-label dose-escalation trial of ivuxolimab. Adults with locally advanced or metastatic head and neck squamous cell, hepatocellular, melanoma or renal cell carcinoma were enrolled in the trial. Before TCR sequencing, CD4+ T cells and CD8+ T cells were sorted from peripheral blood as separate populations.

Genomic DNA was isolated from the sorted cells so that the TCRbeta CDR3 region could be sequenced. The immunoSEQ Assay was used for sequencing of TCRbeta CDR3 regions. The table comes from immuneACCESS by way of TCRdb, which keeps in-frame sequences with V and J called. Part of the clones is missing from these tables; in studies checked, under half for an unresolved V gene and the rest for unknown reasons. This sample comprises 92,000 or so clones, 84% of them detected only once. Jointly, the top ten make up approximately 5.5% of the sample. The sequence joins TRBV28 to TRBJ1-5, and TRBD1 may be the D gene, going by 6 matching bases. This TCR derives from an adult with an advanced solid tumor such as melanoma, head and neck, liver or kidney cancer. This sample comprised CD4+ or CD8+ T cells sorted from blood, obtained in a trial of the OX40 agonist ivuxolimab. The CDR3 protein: CASSPPYRVRSNQPQHF. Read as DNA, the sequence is TGTGCCAGCAGCCCCCCCTACAGGGTTCGTAGCAATCAGCCCCAGCATTTT.